The source of this TCR beta chain is a study of shared clonotypes between healthy human individuals. Findings and caveats of the study: Sharing across four donors was seen in roughly 5% of naive CD4 clonotypes. Expectations were that clonotype sharing among donors would be affected by sequencing depth.

A word on this clone: Its antigen remains unknown.

The ends lost 2 bases at V and 3 bases at J; junction bases unmatched: 12. The CDR3 loop spans 17 amino acids. The germline gives CDR1 KGHSH, CDR2 LQKENI. TCRdb keeps only in-frame clones here, not all; method: immunoSEQ multiplex PCR. The table shows some 200,000 clones, with approximately 70% occurring only once. The source of this sequence is a man younger than 40 in good health. The chain combines TRBV18 with TRBJ1-2, with 7 bases that match TRBD1. The sequencing sample was made of memory CD4+ T cells sorted from blood. Subset specified: CD45RA-negative fraction. CDR3 residues: CASSPMSPTGLDYGYTF. As DNA, the CDR3 is TGTGCCAGCTCACCAATGTCCCCGACAGGGTTGGACTATGGCTACACCTTC.